Here is one T cell receptor beta chain with its context. This CDR3 region has 15 residues. Germline V gene data show CDR1 as MGHRA and CDR2 as YSYEKL. The V end was cut by 1 base, the J end by 1 base, with 8 bases between. These data belong to a study of blood T cell repertoires in COVID-19. For the study at large: COVID-19 samples collected from the United States, Italy and Spain covered acute and convalescent phases.

As originally analysed: Estimation of nucleated cell counts relied on the amplification of reference gene primers. Clones were read by immunoSEQ multiplex PCR, and TCRdb kept only the in-frame ones, dropping some. V and J calls and clone size are as listed in that table; D and trimming were resolved from the DNA. The data show approximately 440,000 clones, roughly 88% seen once. The rearrangement links TRBV4-1 to TRBJ2-1, with a possible D match to TRBD2 (5 bases). Input material: PBMCs or T cells enriched from blood (not recorded which). This receptor was taken from a man younger than 30 who had recovered from COVID-19. This CDR3 reads CASSQVRGSYNEQFF. The CDR3 DNA reads TGCGCCAGCAGCCAAGTCCGCGGGTCCTACAATGAGCAGTTCTTC.